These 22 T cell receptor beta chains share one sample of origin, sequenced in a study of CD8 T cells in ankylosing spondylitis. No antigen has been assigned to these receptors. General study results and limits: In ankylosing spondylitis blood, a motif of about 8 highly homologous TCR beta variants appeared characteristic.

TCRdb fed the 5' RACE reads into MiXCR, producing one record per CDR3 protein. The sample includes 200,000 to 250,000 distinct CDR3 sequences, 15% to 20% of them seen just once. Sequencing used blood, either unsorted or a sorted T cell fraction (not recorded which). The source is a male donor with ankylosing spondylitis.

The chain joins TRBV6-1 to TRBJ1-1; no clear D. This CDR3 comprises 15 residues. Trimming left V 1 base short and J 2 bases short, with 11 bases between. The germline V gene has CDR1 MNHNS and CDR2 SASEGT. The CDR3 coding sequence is TGTGCCAGCAGTGAAGACGGACGGCTAAACACTGAAGCTTTCTTT. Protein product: CASSEDGRLNTEAFF.

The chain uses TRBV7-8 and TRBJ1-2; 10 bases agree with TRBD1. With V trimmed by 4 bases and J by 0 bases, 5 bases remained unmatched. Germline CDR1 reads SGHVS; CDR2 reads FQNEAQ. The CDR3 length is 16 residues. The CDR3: CASSSGQGGTNYGYTF. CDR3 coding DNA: TGTGCCAGCAGCTCCGGACAGGGGGGCACTAACTATGGCTACACCTTC. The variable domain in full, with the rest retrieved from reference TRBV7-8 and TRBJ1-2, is GAGVSQSPRYKVAKRGQDVALRCDPISGHVSLFWYQQALGQGPEFLTYFQNEAQLDKSGLPSDRFFAERPEGSVSTLKIQRTQQEDSAVYLCASSSGQGGTNYGYTFGSGTRLTVV.

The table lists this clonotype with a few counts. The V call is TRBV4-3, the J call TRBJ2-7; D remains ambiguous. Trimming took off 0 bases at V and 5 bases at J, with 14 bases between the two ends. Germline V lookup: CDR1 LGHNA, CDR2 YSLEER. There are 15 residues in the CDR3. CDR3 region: CASSQDRNPLDEQYF. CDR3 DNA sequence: TGCGCCAGCAGCCAAGATAGAAACCCTTTGGACGAGCAGTACTTC.

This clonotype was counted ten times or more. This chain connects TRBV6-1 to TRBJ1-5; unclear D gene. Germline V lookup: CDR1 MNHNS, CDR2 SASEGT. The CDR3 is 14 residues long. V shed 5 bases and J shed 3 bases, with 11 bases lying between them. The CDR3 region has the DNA TGTGCCAGCAGTCCACTTCATCTCAATCAGCCCCAGCATTTT. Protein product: CASSPLHLNQPQHF.

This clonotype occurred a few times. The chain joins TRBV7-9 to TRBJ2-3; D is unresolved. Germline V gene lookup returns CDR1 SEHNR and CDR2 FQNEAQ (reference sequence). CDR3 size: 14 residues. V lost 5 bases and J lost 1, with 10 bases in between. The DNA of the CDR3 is TGTGCCAGCAGCCCCCACCTGGGCACAGATACGCAGTATTTT. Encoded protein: CASSPHLGTDTQYF.

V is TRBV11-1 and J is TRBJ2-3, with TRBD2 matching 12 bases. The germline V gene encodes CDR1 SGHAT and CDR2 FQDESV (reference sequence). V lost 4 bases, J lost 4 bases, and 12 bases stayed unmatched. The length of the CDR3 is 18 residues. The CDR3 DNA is TGTGCCAGCAGCTCGCCAAGGACTAGCGGGGACGCACCAGATACGCAGTATTTT. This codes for CASSSPRTSGDAPDTQYF.

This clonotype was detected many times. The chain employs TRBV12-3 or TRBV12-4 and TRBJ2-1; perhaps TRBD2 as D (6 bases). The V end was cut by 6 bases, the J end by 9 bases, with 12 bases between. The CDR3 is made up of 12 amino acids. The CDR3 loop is CASSPPGGEQFF. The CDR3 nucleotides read TGTGCCAGCAGCCCTCCCGGGGGTGAGCAGTTCTTC.

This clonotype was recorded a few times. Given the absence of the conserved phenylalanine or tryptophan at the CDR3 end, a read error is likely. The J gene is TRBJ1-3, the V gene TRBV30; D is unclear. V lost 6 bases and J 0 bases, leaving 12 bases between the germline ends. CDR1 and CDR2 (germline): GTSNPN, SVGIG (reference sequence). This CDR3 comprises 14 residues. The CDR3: CACPDLRSGNTIYL. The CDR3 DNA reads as TGTGCCTGCCCAGACCTGCGCTCTGGAAACACCATATATCTT.

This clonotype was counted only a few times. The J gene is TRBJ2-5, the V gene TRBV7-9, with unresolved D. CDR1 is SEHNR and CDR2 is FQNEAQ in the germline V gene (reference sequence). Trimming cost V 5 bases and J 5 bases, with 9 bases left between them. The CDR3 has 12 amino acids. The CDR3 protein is CASSQEWETQYF. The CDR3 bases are TGTGCCAGCAGCCAAGAGTGGGAGACCCAGTACTTC. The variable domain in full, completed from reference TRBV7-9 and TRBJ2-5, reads DTGVSQNPRHKITKRGQNVTFRCDPISEHNRLYWYRQTLGQGPEFLTYFQNEAQLEKSRLLSDRFSAERPKGSFSTLEIQRTEQGDSAMYLCASSQEWETQYFGPGTRLLVL.

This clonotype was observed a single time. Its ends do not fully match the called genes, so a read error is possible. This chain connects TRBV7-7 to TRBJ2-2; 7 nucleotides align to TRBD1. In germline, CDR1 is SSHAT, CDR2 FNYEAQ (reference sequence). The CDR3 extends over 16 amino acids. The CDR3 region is CASSFDRVGDTGELFF. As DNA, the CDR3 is TGTGCTAGCAGCTTTGACAGGGTTGGTGACACCGGGGAGCTGTTTTTT.

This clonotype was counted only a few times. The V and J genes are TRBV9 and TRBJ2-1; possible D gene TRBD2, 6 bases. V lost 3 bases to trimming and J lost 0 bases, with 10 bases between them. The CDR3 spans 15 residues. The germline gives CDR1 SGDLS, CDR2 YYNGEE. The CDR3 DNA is TGTGCCAGCAGCGGGGACTTCAGCTCCTACAATGAGCAGTTCTTC. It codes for CASSGDFSSYNEQFF.

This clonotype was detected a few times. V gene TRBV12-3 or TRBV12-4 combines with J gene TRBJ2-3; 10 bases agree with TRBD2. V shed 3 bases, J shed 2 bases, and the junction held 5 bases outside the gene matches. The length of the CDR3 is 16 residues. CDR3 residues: CASSFPAGGDTDTQYF. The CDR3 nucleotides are TGTGCCAGCAGTTTCCCAGCGGGAGGGGACACAGATACGCAGTATTTT.

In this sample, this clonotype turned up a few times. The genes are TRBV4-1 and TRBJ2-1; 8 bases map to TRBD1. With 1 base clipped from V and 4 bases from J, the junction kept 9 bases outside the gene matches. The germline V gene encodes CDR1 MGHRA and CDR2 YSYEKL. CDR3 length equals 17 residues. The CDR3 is CASSQAGGVSPYNEQFF. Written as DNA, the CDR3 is TGCGCCAGCAGCCAAGCAGGGGGCGTTAGCCCATACAATGAGCAGTTCTTC.

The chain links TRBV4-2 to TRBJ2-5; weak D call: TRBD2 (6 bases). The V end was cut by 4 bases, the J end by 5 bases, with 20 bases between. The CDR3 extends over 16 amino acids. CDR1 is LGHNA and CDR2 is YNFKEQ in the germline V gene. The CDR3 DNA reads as TGTGCCAGCAGCCCTCAGTTGGCTAGCGACGCGGAGACCCAGTACTTC. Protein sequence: CASSPQLASDAETQYF.

The CDR3 region has the DNA TGCAGTGGGAACTTGGACGGTTCCTACGAGCAGTACTTC. It yields the protein CSGNLDGSYEQYF. V usage is TRBV20-1 and J usage is TRBJ2-7; D not resolved. CDR3 length equals 13 residues. Trimming removed 7 bases at V and 1 base at J, with 14 bases between. The germline CDR1 and CDR2 sequences are DFQATT and SNEGSKA (reference sequence).

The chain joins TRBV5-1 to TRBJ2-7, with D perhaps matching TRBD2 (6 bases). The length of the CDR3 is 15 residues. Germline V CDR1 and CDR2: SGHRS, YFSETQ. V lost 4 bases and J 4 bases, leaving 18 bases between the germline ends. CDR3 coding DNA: TGCGCCAGCAGCCCTTGGGAGGACGTTGGATACGAGCAGTACTTC. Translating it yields CASSPWEDVGYEQYF. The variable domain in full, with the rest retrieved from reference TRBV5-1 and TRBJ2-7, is KAGVTQTPRYLIKTRGQQVTLSCSPISGHRSVSWYQQTPGQGLQFLFEYFSETQRNKGNFPGRFSGRQFSNSRSEMNVSTLELGDSALYLCASSPWEDVGYEQYFGPGTRLTVT.

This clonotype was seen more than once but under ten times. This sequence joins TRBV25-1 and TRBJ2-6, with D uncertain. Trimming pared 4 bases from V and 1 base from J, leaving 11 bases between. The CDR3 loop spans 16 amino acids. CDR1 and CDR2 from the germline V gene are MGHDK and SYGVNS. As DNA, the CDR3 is TGTGCCAGCAGTGCTTACGGTGATTCTGGGGCCAACGTCCTGACTTTC. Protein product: CASSAYGDSGANVLTF.

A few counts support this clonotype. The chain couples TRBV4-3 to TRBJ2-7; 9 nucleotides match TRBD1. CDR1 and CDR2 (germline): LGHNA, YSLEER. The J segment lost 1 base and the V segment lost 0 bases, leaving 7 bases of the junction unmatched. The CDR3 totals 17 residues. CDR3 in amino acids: CASSQDGAGQGSYEQYF. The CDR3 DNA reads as TGCGCCAGCAGCCAAGATGGGGCGGGACAGGGTTCCTACGAGCAGTACTTC.

The DNA for the CDR3 is TGTGCCAGCAGTTTTTTAGCGGGTTACGAGCAGTACTTC. Encoded protein: CASSFLAGYEQYF. The chain is built from TRBV12-3 or TRBV12-4 and TRBJ2-7; 7 bases map to TRBD2. Germline trimming cut 3 bases from V and 4 bases from J; bases unmatched to any gene: 3. The CDR3 has 13 amino acids.

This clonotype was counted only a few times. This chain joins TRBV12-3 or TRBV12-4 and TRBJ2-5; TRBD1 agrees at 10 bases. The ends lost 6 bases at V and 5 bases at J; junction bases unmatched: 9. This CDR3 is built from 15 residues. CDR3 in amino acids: CASSYPTGGPETQYF. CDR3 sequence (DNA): TGTGCCAGCAGCTATCCGACAGGGGGCCCGGAGACCCAGTACTTC.

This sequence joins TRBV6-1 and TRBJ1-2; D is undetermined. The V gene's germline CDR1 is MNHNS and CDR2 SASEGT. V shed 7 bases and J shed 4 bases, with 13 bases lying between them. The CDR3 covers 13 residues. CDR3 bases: TGTGCCAGCATGCCCACCGAGGGCTATGGCTACACCTTC. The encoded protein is CASMPTEGYGYTF.

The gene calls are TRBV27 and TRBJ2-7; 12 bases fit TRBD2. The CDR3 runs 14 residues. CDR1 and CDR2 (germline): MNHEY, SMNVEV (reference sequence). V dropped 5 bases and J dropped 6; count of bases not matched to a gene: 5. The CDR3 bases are TGTGCCAGCAGTCGGACTAGCGGGGTTCCCGAGCAGTACTTC. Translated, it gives CASSRTSGVPEQYF.